The sequence of this T cell receptor (beta chain) was determined in a study of somatic mutations in cytotoxic T cells in rheumatoid arthritis. Study-wide context: No treatment had yet been given when patient blood (approximately 29 ml EDTA) was drawn, right after diagnosis. In some cases, T-cell populations stained with V beta antibodies were flow-sorted at nearly 100% purity, and these included V beta1+ cells sequenced for TCRB. Study-wide findings and caveats: For CD8+ T-cell clonality, rheumatoid arthritis patients and age-matched healthy controls did not differ significantly.

This clone has a handful of counts. Antigen unknown. Measured with immunoSEQ multiplex PCR; TCRdb has only the in-frame clones, and not every one. The data show 15,000 to 20,000 clones, with about four fifths seen just once and 11% to 15% held by the top ten. The CDR3 has 12 residues. Trimming shortened V by 5 bases and J by 8 bases, and 10 bases separated the two germline ends. Germline assignment: CDR1 MNHEY and CDR2 SMNVEV (reference sequence). Isolation of the CD4+ and CD8+ populations was accomplished via positive magnetic bead selection, with purity assessed by flow cytometry. The rearrangement joins TRBV27 to TRBJ1-5; D call uncertain. Sequencing was performed on CD8+ T cells sorted from blood. This clonotype was sampled from an adult with rheumatoid arthritis. The CDR3 spells CASSPLGEPQHF. Here the CDR3 DNA reads TGTGCCAGCAGTCCCCTGGGTGAGCCCCAGCATTTT.